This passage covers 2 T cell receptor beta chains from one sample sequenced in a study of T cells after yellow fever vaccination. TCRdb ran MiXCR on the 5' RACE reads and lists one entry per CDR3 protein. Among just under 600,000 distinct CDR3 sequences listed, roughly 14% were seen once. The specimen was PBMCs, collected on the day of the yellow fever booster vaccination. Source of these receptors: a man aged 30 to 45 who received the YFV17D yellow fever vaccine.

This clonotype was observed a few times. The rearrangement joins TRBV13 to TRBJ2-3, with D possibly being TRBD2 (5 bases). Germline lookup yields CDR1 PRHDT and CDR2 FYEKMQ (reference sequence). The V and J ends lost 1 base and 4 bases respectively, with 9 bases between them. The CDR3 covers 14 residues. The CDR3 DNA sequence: TGTGCCAGCAGCTTAGCAGCGGTCCCAGATACGCAGTATTTT. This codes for CASSLAAVPDTQYF. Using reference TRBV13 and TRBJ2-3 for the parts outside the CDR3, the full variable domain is AAGVIQSPRHLIKEKRETATLKCYPIPRHDTVYWYQQGPGQDPQFLISFYEKMQSDKGSIPDRFSAQQFSDYHSELNMSSLELGDSALYFCASSLAAVPDTQYFGPGTRLTVL.

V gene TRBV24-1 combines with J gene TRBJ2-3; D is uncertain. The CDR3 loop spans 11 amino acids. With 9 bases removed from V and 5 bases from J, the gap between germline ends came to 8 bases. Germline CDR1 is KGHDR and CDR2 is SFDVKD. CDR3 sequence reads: CATGSRDTQYF. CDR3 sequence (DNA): TGTGCCACCGGTAGCCGAGATACGCAGTATTTT.